The 28 T cell receptor beta chains below all came from one sample that was sequenced in a study of T cells in Graves' hyperthyroidism and ophthalmopathy. Authors of the study amplified TCR beta CDR3 regions from RNA transcripts. Primed by the HTBI set, a first-round RT-PCR was run on the TCR CDR3. TCRdb re-called the multiplex PCR reads through MiXCR, storing one row per CDR3 protein. The sample lists about 380,000 distinct CDR3 sequences, less than 20% occurring once. The source material was blood. The source of these receptors is a man aged 18 to 35 with Graves' ophthalmopathy.

This clonotype was counted a few times. This chain uses TRBV27 with TRBJ1-2, with 7 positions matching TRBD1. The CDR3 sequence is 11 residues long. V shed 8 bases and J 8 bases; nucleotides not matched to a gene: 5. Germline assignment: CDR1 MNHEY and CDR2 SMNVEV (reference sequence). Written as DNA, the CDR3 is TGTGCCAGCGGAAGGGGGCTAGGCTACACCTTC. Translation: CASGRGLGYTF.

This clonotype was seen at least ten times. This sequence joins TRBV2 and TRBJ2-2, with 8 positions matching TRBD1. The trim removed 8 bases at V and 2 bases at J, leaving 4 bases unmatched. Germline V lookup: CDR1 SNHLY, CDR2 FYNNEI. The CDR3 totals 14 residues. The CDR3 sequence: CASSDRGNTGELFF. CDR3 sequence (DNA): TGTGCCAGCTCCGACAGGGGTAACACCGGGGAGCTGTTTTTT. The complete variable domain, with remaining parts taken from reference TRBV2 and TRBJ2-2, reads EPEVTQTPSHQVTQMGQEVILRCVPISNHLYFYWYRQILGQKVEFLVSFYNNEISEKSEIFDDQFSVERPDGSNFTLKIRSTKLEDSAMYFCASSDRGNTGELFFGEGSRLTVL.

The chain employs TRBV3-1 and TRBJ1-5; D is possibly TRBD1 (5 bases). Trimming removed 5 bases from V and 16 bases from J, with 21 bases in between. The length of the CDR3 is 13 residues. Germline lookup yields CDR1 LGHDT and CDR2 YNNKEL (reference sequence). Here the CDR3 DNA reads TGTGCCAGCAGCTTCGGGGTGGTGGGGGTTCAACATTTT. Its translation: CASSFGVVGVQHF.

V gene TRBV20-1 combines with J gene TRBJ2-1, with 8 positions matching TRBD2. CDR1 is DFQATT and CDR2 is SNEGSKA in the germline V gene (reference sequence). CDR3 length: 16 residues. Trimming took 0 bases from V and 4 from J; bases not matched to a gene: 8. In DNA, the CDR3 is TGCAGTGCTAGAGATATGGGGAGCGGGGGTTACAATGAGCAGTTCTTC. Its translation: CSARDMGSGGYNEQFF.

This clonotype was counted many times. This rearrangement joins TRBV5-1 to TRBJ2-7; D gene unclear. Trimming took 0 bases from V and 7 from J, leaving 11 bases between them. Looked up from germline, CDR1 is SGHRS and CDR2 is YFSETQ. The CDR3 extends over 13 amino acids. The CDR3: CASSLVLSGEQYF. CDR3 in DNA: TGCGCCAGCAGCTTGGTCCTAAGTGGGGAGCAGTACTTC.

The chain recombines TRBV12-3 or TRBV12-4 with TRBJ2-7, with D possibly TRBD1 on 6 matching bases. Trimming took 2 bases from V and 3 from J, leaving 17 bases between them. The CDR3 contains 16 residues. The CDR3 spells CASSLITGWANYEQYF. The CDR3 bases are TGTGCCAGCAGTTTAATTACAGGGTGGGCGAACTACGAGCAGTACTTC.

The chain uses TRBV7-9 and TRBJ2-7, with 8 bases identical to TRBD2. V shed 1 base and J 5 bases; nucleotides not matched to a gene: 7. Germline V gives CDR1 SEHNR, CDR2 FQNEAQ (reference sequence). This CDR3 contains 15 residues. Here the CDR3 DNA reads TGTGCCAGCAGCTTAGTATCTGCGGGGGGCGACGAGCAGTACTTC. This gives the protein CASSLVSAGGDEQYF.

On this clonotype itself: This may stem from a read error, because a much larger clone lies one nucleotide away. The chain has TRBV6-2 or TRBV6-3 and TRBJ1-2, with a tentative D call TRBD1 (6 bases). The CDR3 extends over 16 amino acids. The V gene lost 2 bases and the J gene lost 3 bases, with 16 bases spanning the gap. CDR1 is MNHEY and CDR2 is SVGEGT in the germline V gene. The CDR3 sequence is CASSYLPTGRDYGYTF. CDR3 nucleotide sequence: TGTGCCAGCAGTTACCTCCCCACAGGGCGCGACTATGGCTACACCTTC.

This chain connects TRBV5-1 to TRBJ2-7; D might be TRBD1 or TRBD2, each matching 6 bases. The CDR3 runs to 16 residues. V gave up 0 bases and J gave up 1 base, with 14 bases separating them. Germline CDR1 SGHRS, CDR2 YFSETQ. The CDR3 region has the DNA TGCGCCAGCAGCTTGGCCCACAGGGAGGTTTCCTACGAGCAGTACTTC. Amino acids: CASSLAHREVSYEQYF.

This clonotype was seen a handful of times. The CDR3 nucleotides read TGCGCCAGCAGCCAAGTAAGGTTAAGCAGGGATGGCAATCAGCCCCAGCATTTT. This translates into CASSQVRLSRDGNQPQHF. The V call is TRBV4-1, the J call TRBJ1-5; tentatively, D is TRBD1 (5 bases). The CDR3 covers 18 residues. The V end lost 1 base, the J end lost 2 bases, and 18 bases lay between the germline ends. Germline V gene sequence: CDR1 MGHRA, CDR2 YSYEKL.

This clonotype was found many times. The chain uses TRBV2 and TRBJ1-4; D might be TRBD1 (6 bases). Per the germline V gene, CDR1 is SNHLY and CDR2 is FYNNEI. This CDR3 spans 16 amino acids. V lost 6 bases and J 5 bases, leaving 19 bases between the germline ends. CDR3 loop: CASSWGGRGVNEKLFF. In nucleotides, the CDR3 is TGTGCCAGCAGCTGGGGCGGCAGGGGCGTCAATGAAAAACTGTTTTTT.

In regard to this clonotype: One end of the junction does not line up with germline, which may come from a read error. The gene calls are TRBV12-3 or TRBV12-4 and TRBJ2-3, with a tentative D call TRBD1 (6 bases). This CDR3 contains 15 residues. CDR3 nucleotide sequence: TGTGCCAGCAGCTTAGGAGCGCGCAGGGGAGATACGCAGTATTTT. Its translation: CASSLGARRGDTQYF.

This clonotype showed up just a few times. The chain couples TRBV19 to TRBJ1-1; 8 bases align to TRBD1. J lost 5 bases, V lost 6 bases, and 8 bases had no gene match. Germline V gene data show CDR1 as LNHDA and CDR2 as SQIVND (reference sequence). This CDR3 region has 14 residues. DNA for the CDR3: TGTGCCAGTAGGGGACAGGCGGCGGGGACTGAAGCTTTCTTT. Its protein is CASRGQAAGTEAFF.

The table lists this clonotype with many counts. The chain couples TRBV2 to TRBJ2-5; perhaps TRBD2 as D (6 bases). Trimming pared 7 bases from V and 9 bases from J, leaving 15 bases between. The CDR3 is 12 amino acids. Germline lookup yields CDR1 SNHLY and CDR2 FYNNEI. This CDR3 reads CASMEQREAQYF. The DNA for the CDR3 is TGTGCCAGCATGGAACAGAGGGAGGCCCAGTACTTC.

This sequence joins TRBV13 and TRBJ1-1; no definite D call. In germline, CDR1 is PRHDT, CDR2 FYEKMQ (reference sequence). CDR3 length: 14 amino acids. V was clipped by 2 bases and J by 1 base, with 8 bases between them. Here the CDR3 reads CASSLLATNTEAFF. CDR3 nucleotide sequence: TGTGCCAGCAGCTTATTGGCGACGAACACTGAAGCTTTCTTT.

This clonotype has ten or more counts. The chain couples TRBV7-9 to TRBJ2-7; no definite D call. The length of the CDR3 is 12 residues. CDR1 SEHNR and CDR2 FQNEAQ come from the germline V gene (reference sequence). V gave up 4 bases and J gave up 4 bases, with 8 bases separating them. DNA for the CDR3: TGTGCCAGCAGCTCTCAAGGTTACGAGCAGTACTTC. Translating gives CASSSQGYEQYF.

This clonotype was counted many times. The chain carries TRBV7-9 and TRBJ2-5; D is uncertain. The CDR3 has 13 amino acids. The ends were cut back, 5 bases at V and 5 bases at J, with 12 bases in the middle. Germline V gene sequence: CDR1 SEHNR, CDR2 FQNEAQ (reference sequence). CDR3 sequence reads: CASSPNLGETQYF. The CDR3 DNA reads as TGTGCCAGCAGCCCAAATTTGGGTGAGACCCAGTACTTC.

Here the CDR3 DNA reads TGTGCCAGCTCACTACAGACTCCTCCGGGAACTGAAGCTTTCTTT. It specifies CASSLQTPPGTEAFF. The chain links TRBV18 to TRBJ1-1; D gene uncertain. CDR1 and CDR2 (germline): KGHSH, LQKENI. This CDR3 comprises 15 residues. Trimming cost V 4 bases and J 5 bases, with 17 bases left between them.

The chain joins TRBV10-3 to TRBJ2-2, with TRBD1 matching over 12 bases. The CDR3 totals 14 residues. Germline lookup yields CDR1 ENHRY and CDR2 SYGVKD. Germline trimming cut 7 bases from V and 5 bases from J; bases unmatched to any gene: 2. The CDR3 here is CAITGQGATGELFF. In nucleotides, the CDR3 is TGTGCCATCACGGGACAGGGGGCGACCGGGGAGCTGTTTTTT.

J is TRBJ2-4 and V is TRBV24-1, with 7 bases fitting TRBD2. CDR3 length: 14 residues. The ends lost 5 bases at V and 8 bases at J; junction bases unmatched: 8. The germline V gene encodes CDR1 KGHDR and CDR2 SFDVKD. CDR3 sequence (DNA): TGTGCCACCAGTGTTGGGAGGGAGATGGACATTCAGTACTTC. Translated: CATSVGREMDIQYF.

Ten or more counts support this clonotype. The J gene is TRBJ2-7, the V gene TRBV7-6; 9 bases are shared with TRBD1. V gave up 1 base and J gave up 3 bases; unmatched junction bases: 4. CDR3 length: 15 amino acids. The germline gives CDR1 SGHVS, CDR2 FNYEAQ. CDR3 DNA: TGTGCCAGCAGCTTAGGAGGGACAGGGTTCTACGAGCAGTACTTC. As protein: CASSLGGTGFYEQYF.

Ten or more counts support this clonotype. The V call is TRBV6-1, the J call TRBJ2-5; D is unresolved. This CDR3 has 13 residues. The ends were cut back, 5 bases at V and 5 bases at J, with 12 bases in the middle. Germline V CDR1 and CDR2: MNHNS, SASEGT. CDR3 in amino acids: CASSRAKRETQYF. CDR3 sequence (DNA): TGTGCCAGCAGTCGCGCGAAAAGGGAGACCCAGTACTTC.

This clonotype was counted ten times or more. The chain combines TRBV28 with TRBJ2-5; the D gene is possibly TRBD1 (7 bases). V was trimmed by 4 bases and J by 3 bases, leaving 18 bases between them. This CDR3 region has 16 residues. Per the germline V gene, CDR1 is MDHEN and CDR2 is SYDVKM. This CDR3 is CASSSPDRDSKETQYF. The DNA of the CDR3 is TGTGCCAGCAGTTCACCCGACAGGGACTCCAAAGAGACCCAGTACTTC. Complete variable domain (other parts from reference TRBV28 and TRBJ2-5): DVKVTQSSRYLVKRTGEKVFLECVQDMDHENMFWYRQDPGLGLRLIYFSYDVKMKEKGDIPEGYSVSREKKERFSLILESASTNQTSMYLCASSSPDRDSKETQYFGPGTRLLVL.

Only a few counts were recorded for this clonotype. The V call is TRBV5-1, the J call TRBJ1-2; no clear D. CDR1 SGHRS and CDR2 YFSETQ come from the germline V gene. V gave up 7 bases and J gave up 4 bases, with 14 bases separating them. The CDR3 totals 13 residues. The CDR3 nucleotides are TGCGCCAGCGGCCCGGGGTCTGGCTATGGCTACACCTTC. This codes for CASGPGSGYGYTF.

This clonotype was seen at least ten times. The chain has TRBV28 and TRBJ2-6; D gene uncertain. Germline CDR1 and CDR2: MDHEN and SYDVKM. Trimming took 8 bases from V and 0 from J, leaving 14 bases between them. This CDR3 has 16 residues. CDR3 in amino acids: CASSPSPSSGANVLTF. The CDR3 DNA follows: TGTGCCAGCTCGCCCAGCCCCAGCTCTGGGGCCAACGTCCTGACTTTC. Full variable domain (missing parts from reference TRBV28 and TRBJ2-6): DVKVTQSSRYLVKRTGEKVFLECVQDMDHENMFWYRQDPGLGLRLIYFSYDVKMKEKGDIPEGYSVSREKKERFSLILESASTNQTSMYLCASSPSPSSGANVLTFGAGSRLTVL.

This clonotype occurred a few times. The chain has TRBV5-6 and TRBJ2-1, with TRBD1 identical over 8 bases. The CDR3 extends over 17 amino acids. From germline, CDR1 is SGHDT and CDR2 YYEEEE. Trimming removed 4 bases from V and 2 bases from J; junction bases left unmatched: 11. The CDR3 sequence: CASSLGGQANPYNEQFF. CDR3 nucleotides: TGTGCCAGCAGCCTGGGGGGACAGGCGAACCCCTACAATGAGCAGTTCTTC. Filled out from reference TRBV5-6 and TRBJ2-1, the complete variable domain reads DAGVTQSPTHLIKTRGQQVTLRCSPKSGHDTVSWYQQALGQGPQFIFQYYEEEERQRGNFPDRFSGHQFPNYSSELNVNALLLGDSALYLCASSLGGQANPYNEQFFGPGTRLTVL.

This clonotype was observed many times. The chain is built from TRBV7-8 and TRBJ1-5; D is possibly TRBD1 (6 bases). This CDR3 is 14 amino acids long. From germline, CDR1 is SGHVS and CDR2 FQNEAQ. Trimming pared 4 bases from V and 3 bases from J, leaving 10 bases between. The CDR3 sequence is CASSYGQSNQPQHF. DNA of the CDR3: TGTGCCAGCAGCTACGGACAGTCCAATCAGCCCCAGCATTTT.

The sample holds many counts of this clonotype. A read error may account for a junction end that differs from germline. V and J are TRBV10-3 and TRBJ2-7; maybe TRBD2 (7 bases). The germline CDR1 and CDR2 sequences are ENHRY and SYGVKD. The CDR3 runs to 14 residues. The CDR3 DNA reads as TGTGCCATCGGTGACGCGGGGGCCTCCTACGAGCAGTACTTC. This translates into CAIGDAGASYEQYF.